The present T cell receptor beta chain was sequenced within a study of early T cells in non-severe SARS-CoV-2 infection (dated by TCRdb to 2020 to 2022). About the investigation overall: Because TCR sequencing relied on bulk RNA taken from unsorted whole blood, pairing of alpha and beta chains was not possible.

Results and caveats for the whole study, not just this receptor: VDJdb matching was skewed toward anti-spike CD8 responses and likely underestimated virus-specific expansions by missing private and CD4 specificities.

Set within a cohort of healthcare workers in London, UK, this nested case-control study involved weekly PCR testing of nasopharyngeal swabs along with blood sampling. Healthcare workers were recruited during the week of the UK lockdown, between 23 and 31 March 2020, and followed weekly for up to roughly 15 weeks. This clonotype came up a few times. The antigen it binds to is not known. No quality values exist for individual bases; no much larger clone is one base distant. Receptors were amplified or captured by 5' RACE. The sequencer listed for this sample is NextSeq 500. To correct for sequencing error and PCR bias, the TCR library protocol tagged individual cDNA molecules with unique molecular identifiers. TCR alpha and beta chains were both sequenced, and the abundances of alpha and beta sequences in each sample were closely correlated with each other. In the authors' own workflow: Decombinator V4 was used to annotate TCR sequences for V gene, J gene and CDR3. TCRs were defined as expanded if a significant change between any two time points was detected under a Poisson model with p below 0.0001. TCR abundances were normalised to the total number of TCRs sequenced per sample and expressed as counts per million. MAIT TCRs were defined by TRAV1-2 paired with TRAJ12, TRAJ20 or TRAJ33, and iNKT TCRs by TRAV10 paired with TRAJ18. VDJdb, accessed on 1 November 2021, was searched for TCRs annotated for CMV, EBV and SARS-CoV-2, and TCRs annotated for more than one antigen were excluded. TCRdb reanalyzed the raw reads on its own, using fastp at Q25 for trimming and MiXCR for clone calling, and kept in-frame beta chains. Rows merge per CDR3 protein into single entries with the most common DNA and genes. TCRdb's processing, not the authors' own work, is the source of the V and J calls. This sample holds 70,000 to 85,000 distinct CDR3 sequences; around 10% were observed only once. The ten biggest clones cover roughly 2.6% of the sample.

The germline V gene sets CDR1 to SGHVS and CDR2 to FNYEAQ. Including cysteine and phenylalanine, the CDR3 has 17 amino acids. Left in the record is the CDR3 DNA by itself, 51 bases read in frame from the first base. V loses 5 bases at its end and J loses 2 bases; junction bases beyond the gene matches: 11. The clonotype comes from an adult who was a healthcare worker with PCR-confirmed SARS-CoV-2 infection or an uninfected control (not recorded which). Material for sequencing was whole blood. In this chain, TRBV7-6 is recombined with TRBJ2-3; 9 nucleotides in the junction match TRBD2. The CDR3 reads CASSPHAGGSFTDTQYF. The base sequence is TGTGCCAGCAGCCCGCACGCGGGAGGGAGCTTCACAGATACGCAGTATTTT.